A selection of T cell receptor beta chains follows, all from one sample in a study of technical replicates of blood from a handful of donors. Only in-frame clones appear in the TCRdb table, and some are missing; sequencing was by immunoSEQ multiplex PCR. The sample has just over 80,000 clones; 96% are singletons. The sample taken for sequencing was T cells isolated from PBMCs. Receptor source: a human donor in good health. Each CDR3 is given with its conserved first and last residue. The D gene is left open where the match is weak. The size of a clone is reported for some rows only, either as once, few or many, or as a class for expanded clones.

TRBD2,TRBV10-3,NA,TRBJ2-1,TGTGCCACCATGGTGGGAGGGAGGAATGAGCAGTTCTTC,CATMVGGRNEQFF
TRBD2,TRBV11-2,NA,TRBJ2-1,TGTGCCAGCAGCCAACCGGGACTAGCGGGAGGATCCTACAATGAGCAGTTCTTC,CASSQPGLAGGSYNEQFF
TRBD1,TRBV5-1,once,TRBJ2-3,TGCGCCAGCAGCTTGGGAGGGGGCGAAGATACGCAGTATTTT,CASSLGGGEDTQYF
TRBD2,TRBV9,NA,TRBJ2-1,TGTGCCAGCAGCGTAGATGGGGGAGGGCCCAAGCAGTTCTTC,CASSVDGGGPKQFF
TRBD2,TRBV5-1,NA,TRBJ2-7,TGCGCCAGCAGCTCATCTAGCGGGTCTACCTACGAGCAGTACTTC,CASSSSSGSTYEQYF
TRBD1,TRBV28,NA,TRBJ2-7,TGTGCCAGCGGCCGGGACAGGCCCCCCTACGAGCAGTACTTC,CASGRDRPPYEQYF
TRBD2,TRBV9,NA,TRBJ2-3,TGTGCCAGCAGCGAGGGGACTAGCGGTACAGATACGCAGTATTTT,CASSEGTSGTDTQYF
NA,TRBV7-3,few,TRBJ1-2,TGTGCCAGCAGCTTAAGAGGCGGGCTGGTGGGGGCCCCTGGCTACACCTTC,CASSLRGGLVGAPGYTF
NA,TRBV11-2,NA,TRBJ2-7,TGTGCCAGCAGCTTAGATCCGTCCGACCGCGGCTACGAGCAGTACTTC,CASSLDPSDRGYEQYF
TRBD2,TRBV11-2,NA,TRBJ2-1,TGTGCCAGCAGCAGGGGACTAGCGGGAGGCAATGAGCAGTTCTTC,CASSRGLAGGNEQFF
TRBD2,TRBV28,NA,TRBJ2-2,TGTGCCAGCGAACGGGGGGGGTCGAACACCGGGGAGCTGTTTTTT,CASERGGSNTGELFF
NA,TRBV28,NA,TRBJ2-7,TGTGCCAGCAGTTTATATGGCCAGGGGTTCCACGAGCAGTACTTC,CASSLYGQGFHEQYF
NA,TRBV6-5,NA,TRBJ1-5,TGTGCCAGCAGTTCCAGGGCTAGCAATCAGCCCCAGCATTTT,CASSSRASNQPQHF
NA,TRBV4-1,NA,TRBJ2-6,TGCGCCAGCAGTCCCAGACAGGTCCACCTTATGGATGGGGCCAACGTCCTGACTTTC,CASSPRQVHLMDGANVLTF
TRBD1,TRBV6-5,NA,TRBJ1-2,TGTGCCAGCACCCGACAGGGCGTCTCTGGCTACACCTTC,CASTRQGVSGYTF
TRBD2,TRBV30,NA,TRBJ2-5,TGTGCCTGGAGTGTAAACTACAGGGTCTCTAGCGGGAGGGCCTTGGAGACCCAGTACTTC,CAWSVNYRVSSGRALETQYF
TRBD2,TRBV14,NA,TRBJ2-7,TGTGCCAGCAGCCAAGCTTGGCGGGAGCTCTCCCACGAGCAGTACTTC,CASSQAWRELSHEQYF
NA,TRBV2,few,TRBJ2-3,TGTGCCAGCGGAGCGCCACTCACAGATACGCAGTATTTT,CASGAPLTDTQYF
NA,TRBV2,NA,TRBJ2-3,TGTGCCAGCAGCCTACAGGGCCTGGCAGATACGCAGTATTTT,CASSLQGLADTQYF
NA,TRBV7-8,NA,TRBJ1-2,TGTGCCAGCAGCTTAGGTGCCACTAGGAGCGGCTACACCTTC,CASSLGATRSGYTF
NA,TRBV5-1,NA,TRBJ2-1,TGCGCCAGCAGCTTACCAGGGTCTTTTGCTGAGCAGTTCTTC,CASSLPGSFAEQFF
NA,TRBV5-5,NA,TRBJ2-7,TGTGCCAGCAGCTTGTACAGGGGGGGGACCTACGAGCAGTACTTC,CASSLYRGGTYEQYF
TRBD2,TRBV7-3,NA,TRBJ2-1,TGTGCCAGCAGCTCGGGACTAGCGGGAGGACTAGGGCAGTTCTTC,CASSSGLAGGLGQFF
TRBD2,TRBV11-2,NA,TRBJ2-7,TGTGCCAGCAGCTCATTCACTAGCGGCCACTCCTACGAGCAGTACTTC,CASSSFTSGHSYEQYF
TRBD2,TRBV2,once,TRBJ2-3,TGTGCCAGCAGTGATGGGGGGGCAGATACGCAGTATTTT,CASSDGGADTQYF
NA,TRBV28,NA,TRBJ1-1,TGTGCCAGCAGTATGACAGTAACTGAAGCTTTCTTT,CASSMTVTEAFF
NA,TRBV14,NA,TRBJ1-5,TGTGCCAGCAGCCAAGCGTTACAGAATCAGCCCCAGCATTTT,CASSQALQNQPQHF
NA,TRBV12-2,NA,TRBJ2-2,TGTGCAAGTCGCCCCAGGACTAGCGGGACGAACACCGGGGAGCTGTTTTTT,CASRPRTSGTNTGELFF
NA,TRBV9,NA,TRBJ2-2,TGTGCCAGCAGCGTAGACCAGGGAAGCACCGGGGAGCTGTTTTTT,CASSVDQGSTGELFF
TRBD2,TRBV4-1,NA,TRBJ2-1,TGCGCCAGCAGCACACGTGGAGCGGGAGGGCTCTACAATGAGCAGTTCTTC,CASSTRGAGGLYNEQFF
NA,TRBV11-3,NA,TRBJ1-1,TGTGCCAGCAGCGGAGCAGTCAACACTGAAGCTTTCTTT,CASSGAVNTEAFF
TRBD2,TRBV13,NA,TRBJ2-7,TGTGCCAGCAGCCCGGGACTAGCGGAAGAGCAGTACTTC,CASSPGLAEEQYF
TRBD1,TRBV5-1,once,TRBJ1-1,TGCGCCAGCAGCGCGACAGGGGCTAGCCCTGAAGCTTTCTTT,CASSATGASPEAFF
NA,TRBV7-9,NA,TRBJ2-1,TGTGCCAGCAGCGCCAGGGACTCAGCGGGCTCCTACAATGAGCAGTTCTTC,CASSARDSAGSYNEQFF
NA,TRBV10-3,NA,TRBJ2-7,TGTGCCATCAGTGATAAGCAGGGAACCTACGAGCAGTACTTC,CAISDKQGTYEQYF
TRBD2,TRBV7-6,NA,TRBJ2-5,TGTGCCAGCAGCTTAGTCGCCGCGGGAGGGCCTTGGGAGACCCAGTACTTC,CASSLVAAGGPWETQYF
TRBD1,TRBV19,NA,TRBJ1-1,TGTGCCAGTAGTATACGAGGACAGGGGGCAAACACTGAAGCTTTCTTT,CASSIRGQGANTEAFF
NA,TRBV11-3,NA,TRBJ1-5,TGTGCCAGCAGCTTGTCGGAGAATCAGCCCCAGCATTTT,CASSLSENQPQHF
TRBD1,TRBV7-8,NA,TRBJ2-7,TGTGCCAGCCTGGACAGGGGAACCTACGAGCAGTACTTC,CASLDRGTYEQYF
NA,TRBV19,NA,TRBJ1-2,TGTGCCAGTACAGCGGGAAGGGCTGGCTACACCTTC,CASTAGRAGYTF
NA,TRBV6-1,NA,TRBJ2-3,TGTGCCAGCAGTGAGACACTTCAACCCACAGATACGCAGTATTTT,CASSETLQPTDTQYF
TRBD1,TRBV6-5,NA,TRBJ2-5,TGTGCCAGCAGCCCCTTCCAGACAGGGGTAGAGACCCAGTACTTC,CASSPFQTGVETQYF
NA,TRBV28,NA,TRBJ1-5,TGTGCCAGCAGCGGGAATCAGCCCCAGCATTTT,CASSGNQPQHF
TRBD1,TRBV4-1,NA,TRBJ1-1,TGCGCCAGCAGCCAGGGGACAGGGATCGACACTGAAGCTTTCTTT,CASSQGTGIDTEAFF
NA,TRBV19,NA,TRBJ1-2,TGTGCCAGTCTTCAGGGGTTGAACTATGGCTACACCTTC,CASLQGLNYGYTF
NA,TRBV6-1,few,TRBJ2-7,TGTGCCAGCAGTGCCGGGACTCTAGGGAGTTACGAGCAGTACTTC,CASSAGTLGSYEQYF
TRBD2,TRBV18,NA,TRBJ2-2,TGTGCCAGCTCACCGGCGGGGGCGAACACCGGGGAGCTGTTTTTT,CASSPAGANTGELFF
NA,TRBV27,once,TRBJ1-3,TGTGCCAGCAGTCCAGAACAGGGACGTGGAAACACCATATATTTT,CASSPEQGRGNTIYF
NA,TRBV5-1,once,TRBJ2-3,TGCGCCAGCAGCGCTGATGGACAGAGCACAGATACGCAGTATTTT,CASSADGQSTDTQYF
TRBD1,TRBV19,NA,TRBJ1-4,TGTGCCAGTAGCCGGGACAGGGACAATGAAAAACTGTTTTTT,CASSRDRDNEKLFF
NA,TRBV14,NA,TRBJ2-3,TGTGCCAGCAGCCATCAGTTTTCAGATACGCAGTATTTT,CASSHQFSDTQYF
TRBD2,TRBV5-6,NA,TRBJ2-3,TGTGCCAGCAGCCCCAGACTAGCGCCCACAGATACGCAGTATTTT,CASSPRLAPTDTQYF
TRBD1,TRBV28,NA,TRBJ1-5,TGTGCCAGCAGTTTAGGACAGGGTCAGCCCCAGCATTTT,CASSLGQGQPQHF
TRBD2,TRBV4-1,NA,TRBJ2-3,TGCGCCAGCAGCCAAGTGGTAGGACTAGCGAAAAACACAGATACGCAGTATTTT,CASSQVVGLAKNTDTQYF
TRBD2,TRBV11-3,NA,TRBJ2-3,TGTGCCAGCAGCCCCGGGGGGGCCCCATCCACAGATACGCAGTATTTT,CASSPGGAPSTDTQYF
NA,TRBV27,NA,TRBJ2-1,TGTGCCAGCAGTTCCTCGGCGGGCGATGAGCAGTTCTTC,CASSSSAGDEQFF
TRBD1,TRBV6-5,few,TRBJ1-1,TGTGCCAGCTACAGGGGGGCGAACACTGAAGCTTTCTTT,CASYRGANTEAFF